Shown below are 6 T cell receptor beta chains from a single sample sequenced in a study of T-cell memory formation after mild COVID-19 (dated by TCRdb to about 2021). The library was prepared using 5' RACE. The sequencer was an Illumina NovaSeq 6000. The public reads were run again by TCRdb, first through fastp at Q25 and then through MiXCR, and only productive beta chains were kept. Merged by CDR3 protein, the rows form single entries marked with the most common genes and DNA. In this sample the table shows about 560,000 distinct CDR3 sequences, over 15% of which occur a single time. In total, the top ten clones hold 12% of the sample. The sample consisted of PBMCs or a T cell subset sorted from them (not recorded which). The receptors stem from an adult woman who had mild COVID-19 (a few samples of this study predate the infection). The sample titles of this study are shuffled in the database, so cell type and time point are left out; the donor was told from shared clones.

This clonotype has only a few counts. This chain connects TRBV9 to TRBJ1-1; no clear D gene. In germline, CDR1 is SGDLS, CDR2 YYNGEE. The V end was cut by 1 base, the J end by 2 bases, with 9 bases between. The CDR3 is 14 amino acids. The CDR3, as DNA: TGTGCCAGCAGCGTAACTGAGGGAAACACTGAAGCTTTCTTT. Protein product: CASSVTEGNTEAFF.

The chain carries TRBV14 and TRBJ1-2, with D hard to call. The V gene's germline CDR1 is SGHDN and CDR2 FVKESK. The CDR3 has 14 residues. The V and J ends lost 6 bases and 4 bases respectively, with 15 bases between them. The CDR3 nucleotides are TGTGCCAGCAGTGATATCGGTCCATTCTATGGCTACACCTTC. Translation gives CASSDIGPFYGYTF. Full variable domain (rest looked up from reference TRBV14 and TRBJ1-2): EAGVTQFPSHSVIEKGQTVTLRCDPISGHDNLYWYRRVMGKEIKFLLHFVKESKQDESGMPNNRFLAERTGGTYSTLKVQPAELEDSGVYFCASSDIGPFYGYTFGSGTRLTVV.

The chain employs TRBV5-1 and TRBJ1-6; 8 positions agree with TRBD1. The ends lost 2 bases at V and 5 bases at J; junction bases unmatched: 3. Germline V gene sequence: CDR1 SGHRS, CDR2 YFSETQ. The length of the CDR3 is 15 residues. Written as DNA, the CDR3 is TGCGCCAGCAGCTTTGACAGGGGAAATAATTCACCCCTCCACTTT. Amino acids: CASSFDRGNNSPLHF.

This clonotype came up a few times. The rearrangement joins TRBV20-1 to TRBJ1-1, with D unresolved. V was trimmed by 5 bases and J by 5 bases, leaving 9 bases between them. This CDR3 comprises 11 residues. Germline V gene data show CDR1 as DFQATT and CDR2 as SNEGSKA (reference sequence). The CDR3 nucleotides read TGCAGTGCTCCCGTTGGAACTGAAGCTTTCTTT. Its protein product is CSAPVGTEAFF.

Ten or more counts support this clonotype. The V call is TRBV4-1, the J call TRBJ2-7, with TRBD1 matching over 9 bases. The CDR3 sequence is 14 residues long. V was pared by 6 bases and J by 3 bases, with 6 bases of the junction left unmatched. Germline CDR1 MGHRA, CDR2 YSYEKL. CDR3 sequence: CASSHPGQGYEQYF. DNA of the CDR3: TGCGCCAGCAGTCATCCGGGACAGGGCTACGAGCAGTACTTC.

This clonotype was counted ten times or more. The chain joins TRBV20-1 to TRBJ2-1; 9 nucleotides match TRBD1. The ends lost 1 base at V and 5 bases at J; junction bases unmatched: 6. The CDR3 has 15 amino acids. Germline V gene lookup returns CDR1 DFQATT and CDR2 SNEGSKA (reference sequence). This CDR3 reads CSARGGQGNHNEQFF. CDR3 DNA: TGCAGTGCTAGAGGGGGACAGGGAAACCACAATGAGCAGTTCTTC.